The 9 T cell receptor beta chains reported below all come from one sample, sequenced in a study of blood T cell repertoires in COVID-19. The repertoire was sequenced with immunoSEQ multiplex PCR; TCRdb's copy has only in-frame clones and lacks some. Counted here are around 170,000 clones, roughly four fifths occurring once; the ten biggest clones make up 6% to 8%. The sample consisted of peripheral blood. These receptors all stem from a woman aged 70-85 years with COVID-19, enrolled during active disease.

V usage is TRBV19 and J usage is TRBJ1-1, with 7 bases that match TRBD1. The germline gives CDR1 LNHDA, CDR2 SQIVND (reference sequence). V shed 5 bases and J 0 bases; nucleotides not matched to a gene: 6. The length of the CDR3 is 15 residues. CDR3 DNA sequence: TGTGCCAGTAGTCTCGGACAGGTGATGAACACTGAAGCTTTCTTT. This sequence encodes CASSLGQVMNTEAFF.

This chain connects TRBV20-1 to TRBJ2-5; 16 nucleotides line up with TRBD2. Looked up from germline, CDR1 is DFQATT and CDR2 is SNEGSKA (reference sequence). J was trimmed by 5 bases and V by 4 bases; bases with no gene match: 19. The CDR3 consists of 20 residues. The CDR3 region is CSAIDPPGTSGRAGRETQYF. DNA of the CDR3: TGCAGTGCTATTGACCCACCCGGGACTAGCGGGAGGGCCGGGAGGGAGACCCAGTACTTC.

The rearrangement uses TRBV29-1 and TRBJ2-5, with D perhaps matching TRBD1 (5 bases). CDR3 length: 13 residues. Trimming removed 4 bases at V and 5 bases at J, with 14 bases between. CDR1 is SQVTM, CDR2 ANQGSEA, per germline. CDR3 coding DNA: TGCAGCGTTGGAGACATGGGGCGGGAGACCCAGTACTTC. Its translation is CSVGDMGRETQYF.

The table lists this clone with a few counts. This chain connects TRBV6-2 or TRBV6-3 to TRBJ2-5; 8 bases align to TRBD1. There are 16 residues in the CDR3. CDR1 is MNHEY and CDR2 is SVGEGT in the germline V gene. Trimming removed 5 bases from V and 1 base from J; junction bases left unmatched: 9. CDR3 amino acids: CASSRGQGMRQETQYF. CDR3 in DNA: TGTGCCAGCAGTCGAGGACAGGGAATGCGCCAAGAGACCCAGTACTTC.

This clone was recorded once. The chain recombines TRBV4-3 with TRBJ2-2; D gene ambiguous. The length of the CDR3 is 14 residues. Trimming removed 7 bases at V and 2 bases at J, with 11 bases between. CDR1 LGHNA and CDR2 YSLEER come from the germline V gene. The CDR3 is CASKAALNTGELFF. CDR3 nucleotides: TGCGCCAGCAAAGCAGCGTTAAACACCGGGGAGCTGTTTTTT.

This clone was seen once. The gene calls are TRBV27 and TRBJ1-2; D is perhaps TRBD1 (6 bases). Trimming removed 6 bases at V and 3 bases at J, with 17 bases between. The CDR3 length is 15 residues. The germline V gene encodes CDR1 MNHEY and CDR2 SMNVEV (reference sequence). Here the CDR3 reads CASRSSVKGDYGYTF. CDR3 DNA: TGTGCCAGCAGGAGCTCCGTGAAGGGGGACTATGGCTACACCTTC.

The CDR3 loop reads CASSLDHSGSEAFF. The DNA of the CDR3 is TGTGCCAGCAGCTTAGATCATTCCGGTTCTGAAGCTTTCTTT. The J gene is TRBJ1-1, the V gene TRBV7-2; no clear D. The CDR3 runs to 14 residues. The germline V gene encodes CDR1 SGHTA and CDR2 FQGNSA. V was clipped by 1 base and J by 6 bases, with 12 bases between them.

The chain links TRBV19 to TRBJ1-2; tentative D call: TRBD1 (5 bases). This CDR3 has 17 amino acids. The germline V gene has CDR1 LNHDA and CDR2 SQIVND (reference sequence). V lost 2 bases and J lost 3, with 19 bases in between. CDR3 in amino acids: CASSIRGQGGTDYGYTF. DNA of the CDR3: TGTGCCAGTAGTATAAGAGGGCAGGGAGGAACTGACTATGGCTACACCTTC.

The rearrangement joins TRBV24-1 to TRBJ2-5, with TRBD1 identical over 8 bases. In germline, CDR1 is KGHDR, CDR2 SFDVKD. This CDR3 comprises 13 residues. The trim removed 9 bases at V and 4 bases at J, leaving 6 bases unmatched. The CDR3 coding sequence is TGTGCCACCCGACAGGGGCTCCGAGAGACCCAGTACTTC. This encodes CATRQGLRETQYF.